In its sample, the clone carrying this TCR beta chain was seen many times. The antigen remains unidentified. The sample comes from a study of CD8 T cells in ankylosing spondylitis. Trimming pared 6 bases from V and 0 bases from J, leaving 27 bases between. In germline, CDR1 is SGDLS, CDR2 YYNGEE. The length of the CDR3 is 19 residues. Findings and caveats of the study: Some motif variants were previously reported in reactive arthritis synovial fluid and blood. The clones that were linked to disease were reported to be significantly enriched in matched synovial fluid samples from ankylosing spondylitis patients. Disease-linked clones were found to be CD8+ and relatively rare in peripheral blood.

Libraries of TCR beta came from quantitative 5'-RACE with molecular barcodes. Via MiXCR, TCRdb re-called the 5' RACE reads, giving one row per CDR3 protein. The profile shows tens of thousands of distinct CDR3 sequences, 2.5% of them singletons. The chain recombines TRBV9 with TRBJ1-2, with a possible D match to TRBD1 (6 bases). This clonotype originated in a female donor with ankylosing spondylitis or in good health (not recorded which). Sequenced material: blood, either unsorted or a sorted T cell fraction (not recorded which). CDR3: CASTLIPQGPGLANYGYTF. In nucleotides, the CDR3 is TGTGCCAGCACCTTAATCCCCCAGGGGCCGGGGTTAGCTAACTATGGCTACACCTTC.